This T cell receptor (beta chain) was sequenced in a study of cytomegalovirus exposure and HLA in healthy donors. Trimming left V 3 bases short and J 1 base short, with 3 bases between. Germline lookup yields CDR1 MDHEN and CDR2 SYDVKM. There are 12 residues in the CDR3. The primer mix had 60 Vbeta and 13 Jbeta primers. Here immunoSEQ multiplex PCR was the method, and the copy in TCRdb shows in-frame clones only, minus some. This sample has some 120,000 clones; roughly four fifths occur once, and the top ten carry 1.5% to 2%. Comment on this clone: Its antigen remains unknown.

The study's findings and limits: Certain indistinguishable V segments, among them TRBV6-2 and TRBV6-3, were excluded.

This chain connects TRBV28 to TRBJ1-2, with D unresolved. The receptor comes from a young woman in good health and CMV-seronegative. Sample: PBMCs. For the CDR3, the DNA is TGTGCCAGCAGTTTCAATAACTATGGCTACACCTTC. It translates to CASSFNNYGYTF.